Listed here are 8 T cell receptor beta chains from one sample, sequenced in a study of T cells in localized non-small cell lung cancer. TCRdb keeps only in-frame clones here, not all; method: immunoSEQ multiplex PCR. This sample has around 30,000 clones, with roughly 77% found just once. The sequenced sample was peripheral blood, obtained before any cancer treatment. Receptors were obtained from an older male donor with stage III squamous cell lung carcinoma.

This chain joins TRBV7-2 and TRBJ2-1; 16 nucleotides align to TRBD2. J gave up 9 bases and V 3 bases, and 5 bases lay outside the gene matches. Per germline, CDR1 SGHTA and CDR2 FQGNSA. The CDR3 is 16 amino acids. CDR3 sequence (DNA): TGTGCCAGCAGCTTGGGACTAGCGGGGGGGCAGGGTGAGCAGTTCTTC. Protein product: CASSLGLAGGQGEQFF.

The rearrangement joins TRBV21-1 to TRBJ2-5. TRBV21-1 is described as a pseudogene. CDR3 size: 16 residues. CDR3 bases: TGTGCCAGCAGCCTAAGAGGGGTTATCATCCAAGAGACCCAGTACTTC. It codes for CASSLRGVIIQETQYF.

The chain carries TRBV4-2 and TRBJ1-5, with unresolved D. The length of the CDR3 is 14 residues. V gave up 0 bases and J gave up 4 bases, with 7 bases separating them. Per the germline V gene, CDR1 is LGHNA and CDR2 is YNFKEQ. The CDR3 DNA reads as TGTGCCAGCAGCCAAGAAACGGGGAATCAGCCCCAGCATTTT. As protein: CASSQETGNQPQHF.

V and J are TRBV2 and TRBJ2-2; 9 bases map to TRBD2. CDR3 size: 15 residues. Trimming took 3 bases from V and 7 from J; bases not matched to a gene: 6. Germline V gene data show CDR1 as SNHLY and CDR2 as FYNNEI. The CDR3 DNA sequence: TGTGCCAGCAGTGAGCGGGGGGGCCTTAGCGGGGAGCTGTTTTTT. It specifies CASSERGGLSGELFF.

V and J are TRBV4-2 and TRBJ2-5; D assignment may be TRBD1 or TRBD2 (5 bases each). This CDR3 comprises 14 residues. V gave up 1 base and J gave up 4 bases, with 10 bases separating them. Germline-derived CDR1 and CDR2 are LGHNA and YNFKEQ. The CDR3 bases are TGTGCCAGCAGCCAAGTGACAGAGGGAGAGACCCAGTACTTC. It translates to CASSQVTEGETQYF.

In its sample, this clone was seen a few times. This rearrangement joins TRBV28 to TRBJ2-1; 9 bases match TRBD2. The CDR3 totals 16 residues. The J segment lost 5 bases and the V segment lost 4 bases, leaving 9 bases of the junction unmatched. Germline-derived CDR1 and CDR2 are MDHEN and SYDVKM. CDR3: CASSSPGTSKDNEQFF. CDR3 nucleotides: TGTGCCAGCAGTTCGCCCGGGACTAGCAAAGACAATGAGCAGTTCTTC.

The rearrangement links TRBV23-1 to TRBJ2-4; 7 positions agree with TRBD1. TRBV23-1 is classed as an ORF, of uncertain function. The trim removed 1 base at V and 0 bases at J, leaving 18 bases unmatched. CDR3 size: 21 residues. In nucleotides, the CDR3 is TGCGCCAGCAGTCAATATGCCGGGACAGCCCAAACCCAGGGAGCCAAAAACATTCAGTACTTC. It yields the protein CASSQYAGTAQTQGAKNIQYF.

The chain employs TRBV6-5 and TRBJ2-7; no reliable D call. Germline CDR1 and CDR2: MNHEY and SVGAGI. This CDR3 is built from 13 residues. V lost 2 bases, J lost 2 bases, and 7 bases lay in between. The CDR3, as DNA: TGTGCCAGCAGTTACGGATCAACCTACGAGCAGTACTTC. Translated, it gives CASSYGSTYEQYF.